The 19 T cell receptor beta chains listed next were all sequenced from one sample in a study of blood T cells in healthy people across ages. Primed by a sample-barcoded 5' primer and a J-beta primer mix, a second PCR proceeded for roughly 7 to 11 cycles. Via MiXCR, TCRdb re-called the 5' RACE reads, giving one row per CDR3 protein. The sample includes about 780,000 distinct CDR3 sequences, 20% to 30% of them seen just once. This sample also appeared in a second study, on T cells of mothers and their children.

The sequencing sample was made of blood. Source of these receptors: a boy between 10 and 17 years old in good health.

This clonotype was seen more than once but under ten times. CDR3: CASSFLAGRYGYTF. The CDR3 DNA is TGTGCCAGCAGTTTTCTCGCAGGCAGATATGGCTACACCTTC. The J gene is TRBJ1-2, the V gene TRBV12-3 or TRBV12-4, with unresolved D. The CDR3 consists of 14 residues. Trimming pared 3 bases from V and 5 bases from J, leaving 13 bases between.

This clonotype has only a few counts. V and J are TRBV27 and TRBJ1-5; TRBD1 aligns across 7 bases. Trimming at V came to 6 bases and at J to 9 bases, leaving 14 bases not matched to a gene. This CDR3 region has 15 residues. Looked up from germline, CDR1 is MNHEY and CDR2 is SMNVEV (reference sequence). The CDR3 DNA is TGTGCCAGCAGCCCCACGGGACAGACCATAGGGCCCCAGCATTTT. Its translation: CASSPTGQTIGPQHF.

This clonotype was counted a few times. V gene TRBV9 combines with J gene TRBJ2-1, with TRBD2 identical over 11 bases. Germline-derived CDR1 and CDR2 are SGDLS and YYNGEE. V shed 3 bases and J 2 bases; nucleotides not matched to a gene: 1. CDR3 length equals 15 residues. The CDR3 bases are TGTGCCAGCAGCGCGGGACTAGCGGCCTACAATGAGCAGTTCTTC. Protein: CASSAGLAAYNEQFF.

The chain recombines TRBV2 with TRBJ2-5, with D unclear. Trimming cost V 1 base and J 1 base, with 7 bases left between them. CDR1 and CDR2 from the germline V gene are SNHLY and FYNNEI. This CDR3 contains 14 residues. The CDR3 reads CASSEGRLQETQYF. In DNA form, the CDR3 reads TGTGCCAGCAGTGAAGGACGCCTCCAAGAGACCCAGTACTTC.

The chain employs TRBV11-2 and TRBJ2-3; 8 bases fit TRBD2. The CDR3 has 17 amino acids. Germline trimming cut 3 bases from V and 6 bases from J; bases unmatched to any gene: 14. Germline CDR1 reads SGHAT; CDR2 reads FQNNGV. As DNA, the CDR3 is TGTGCCAGCAGCTTCCTCGGCGGGAGCGGGGGAGACGATACGCAGTATTTT. This translates into CASSFLGGSGGDDTQYF.

The chain is built from TRBV7-9 and TRBJ2-5; weak D call: TRBD1 (5 bases). The CDR3 loop spans 13 amino acids. Germline CDR1 is SEHNR and CDR2 is FQNEAQ (reference sequence). Trimming cost V 7 bases and J 2 bases, with 11 bases left between them. The CDR3 DNA reads as TGTGCCAGCATCACAGACAGACAAGAGACCCAGTACTTC. This codes for CASITDRQETQYF.

CDR3 nucleotides: TGTGCCAGCAGCTCACAGGGGGAAAGGGCACCTCCTGGGATGAACGAGCAGTACTTC. Protein: CASSSQGERAPPGMNEQYF. The V and J genes are TRBV5-5 and TRBJ2-7, with 8 bases fitting TRBD1. Germline values: CDR1 SGHKS, CDR2 YYEKEE (reference sequence). V lost 3 bases to trimming and J lost 5 bases; unmatched junction nucleotides: 22. This CDR3 contains 19 residues.

V and J are TRBV4-1 and TRBJ1-4; D gene unclear. There are 12 residues in the CDR3. The V and J ends lost 4 bases and 10 bases respectively, with 10 bases between them. In germline, CDR1 is MGHRA, CDR2 YSYEKL. The CDR3 sequence is CASSRGSSKLFF. DNA for the CDR3: TGCGCCAGCAGCCGCGGGTCCTCAAAACTGTTTTTT.

In the case of this clonotype: This CDR3 fails to terminate in the conserved phenylalanine or tryptophan, so it likely reflects a read error. V is TRBV5-1 and J is TRBJ1-1, with D perhaps matching TRBD1 (6 bases). This CDR3 comprises 12 residues. V dropped 4 bases and J dropped 6 bases, with 10 bases sitting between them. CDR1 and CDR2 from the germline V gene are SGHRS and YFSETQ. The CDR3 protein is CASSPRGAEAFL. The CDR3 bases are TGCGCCAGCAGCCCGAGGGGGGCTGAAGCTTTCCTT.

To note about this clonotype: One end of the junction does not line up with germline, which may come from a read error. The chain has TRBV7-2 and TRBJ2-5; 7 positions match TRBD2. The CDR3 is 11 amino acids. Germline V gene lookup returns CDR1 SGHTA and CDR2 FQGNSA. This CDR3 reads CASSFLAGLHF. As DNA, the CDR3 is TGTGCCAGCAGCTTCTTAGCGGGCCTTCACTTC.

The chain has TRBV6-1 and TRBJ2-5; possibly TRBD1 for D (6 bases). Near its end, the DNA agrees better with TRBJ2-7, so the J call may be wrong. Germline V CDR1 and CDR2: MNHNS, SASEGT. The CDR3 runs to 14 residues. The CDR3 region is CASSETRDKYEQYF. Written as DNA, the CDR3 is TGTGCCAGCAGTGAAACCCGGGACAAATACGAGCAGTACTTC.

This clonotype was detected a few times. The genes are TRBV10-3 and TRBJ2-1, with a possible D match to TRBD2 (5 bases). Trimming took 6 bases from V and 9 from J, leaving 24 bases between them. Germline V gene sequence: CDR1 ENHRY, CDR2 SYGVKD. The CDR3 has 16 residues. Here the CDR3 reads CAIRGETGSERREQFF. The DNA for the CDR3 is TGTGCCATCAGGGGAGAAACCGGGTCCGAAAGGCGTGAGCAGTTCTTC.

V is TRBV11-2 and J is TRBJ2-3; maybe TRBD2 (6 bases). V lost 4 bases and J 1 base, leaving 15 bases between the germline ends. This CDR3 region has 16 residues. CDR1 and CDR2 (germline): SGHAT, FQNNGV. CDR3 sequence (DNA): TGTGCCAGCAGCTCCCCCGGAGGGTATGGCACAGATACGCAGTATTTT. Translating gives CASSSPGGYGTDTQYF.

The chain joins TRBV2 to TRBJ2-5; D not resolved. Germline CDR1 reads SNHLY; CDR2 reads FYNNEI. CDR3 length equals 14 residues. V lost 3 bases, J lost 5 bases, and 13 bases lay in between. CDR3 protein: CASSESRPTETQYF. The CDR3 coding sequence is TGTGCCAGCAGTGAGAGCAGGCCGACGGAGACCCAGTACTTC.

As concerns this clonotype: Compared with germline, one end of the junction differs, possibly owing to a read error. The rearrangement joins TRBV20-1 to TRBJ2-3, with D uncertain. Germline CDR1 DFQATT, CDR2 SNEGSKA (reference sequence). CDR3 length: 13 amino acids. The CDR3, as DNA: TGCGGTGCTAGACGAATAGGCACAGATACGCAGTATTTT. Its protein is CGARRIGTDTQYF.

The genes are TRBV12-3 or TRBV12-4 and TRBJ1-4; 8 nucleotides align to TRBD1. The CDR3 has 17 residues. V trimming: 0 bases; J trimming: 7 bases; junction bases outside the gene matches: 10. This CDR3 is CASSLARQGRIIEKLFF. In nucleotides, the CDR3 is TGTGCCAGCAGTTTAGCCCGACAGGGGAGAATAATTGAAAAACTGTTTTTT.

This clonotype has a handful of counts. The rearrangement joins TRBV11-2 to TRBJ2-2; 11 nucleotides agree with TRBD2. This CDR3 is built from 15 residues. Trimming at V came to 8 bases and at J to 6 bases, leaving 8 bases not matched to a gene. Germline V lookup: CDR1 SGHAT, CDR2 FQNNGV. The CDR3 DNA is TGTGCCAGCCGTTCGACTAGCGGGATGTCCGGGGAGCTGTTTTTT. Translating it yields CASRSTSGMSGELFF.

This clonotype has just a few counts. The genes are TRBV9 and TRBJ2-7; 9 bases fit TRBD2. The CDR3 is 14 amino acids. Germline CDR1 is SGDLS and CDR2 is YYNGEE. Germline trimming cut 7 bases from V and 2 bases from J; bases unmatched to any gene: 7. The CDR3 DNA sequence: TGTGCCAGCGCGCGGGGGGGCTCTGCCTACGAGCAGTACTTC. Translating gives CASARGGSAYEQYF.

The V gene is TRBV9, the J gene TRBJ2-5, with a tentative D call TRBD2 (6 bases). The last part of the DNA fits TRBJ2-1 better; the J call may be wrong. The CDR3 is 15 amino acids. Germline V gene lookup returns CDR1 SGDLS and CDR2 YYNGEE. The CDR3 DNA is TGTGCCAGCAGCTTACTACGGGACTCATACAATGAGCAGTTCTTC. Residues: CASSLLRDSYNEQFF.